The 15 T cell receptor beta chains given below trace back to one sample, sequenced in a study of control samples from healthy donors and cancer patients (dated by TCRdb to the early 2020s). The library was made by the immunoSEQ multiplex PCR assay. This is the immuneACCESS table as TCRdb keeps it, with only in-frame sequences that have V and J called. A part of the clones is gone; compared with another copy, unresolved V genes explain less than half, and the rest is unexplained. The sample table records over 200,000 clones; approximately 80% of these occur just once. Jointly, the top ten make up about an eighth of the sample. The sequenced material came from PBMCs. The source is a woman in her sixties with lung cancer.

The V call is TRBV5-1, the J call TRBJ2-2, with TRBD1 as a possible D gene (6 bases). V was cut by 5 bases and J by 6 bases, with 20 bases left in between. The CDR3 runs to 16 residues. CDR1 and CDR2 from the germline V gene are SGHRS and YFSETQ. The DNA for the CDR3 is TGCGCCAGCAGTCGCGACCCAGGGGACGCGTCCGGGGAGCTGTTTTTT. Amino acids: CASSRDPGDASGELFF.

DNA for the CDR3: TGTGCCAGCAGTTACTCCGGGGGGATCGGATCACCCCTCCACTTT. Translation gives CASSYSGGIGSPLHF. The chain recombines TRBV6-5 with TRBJ1-6; D possibly corresponds to TRBD1 (5 bases). V dropped 0 bases and J dropped 10 bases, with 13 bases sitting between them. The CDR3 is 15 residues long. Germline V gives CDR1 MNHEY, CDR2 SVGAGI.

V usage is TRBV19 and J usage is TRBJ2-7; 10 bases align to TRBD2. CDR3 length: 14 residues. The germline gives CDR1 LNHDA, CDR2 SQIVND (reference sequence). Losses at the gene ends were 9 bases for V and 2 bases for J; bases not matched to a gene: 7. The CDR3 is CASQTSGFPYEQYF. CDR3 nucleotide sequence: TGTGCCAGCCAGACTAGCGGGTTCCCCTACGAGCAGTACTTC.

The V call is TRBV6-6, the J call TRBJ1-1; unclear D gene. CDR3 size: 13 residues. V was cut by 2 bases and J by 8 bases, with 12 bases left in between. Germline assignment: CDR1 MNHNY and CDR2 SVGAGI (reference sequence). The CDR3 DNA reads TGTGCCAGCAGTTACGTTAGGGCAGCAGAAGCTTTCTTT. It encodes CASSYVRAAEAFF.

The J gene is TRBJ2-5, the V gene TRBV2; 11 positions match TRBD2. The CDR3 sequence is 15 residues long. Germline loops: CDR1 SNHLY, CDR2 FYNNEI. The ends lost 4 bases at V and 4 bases at J; junction bases unmatched: 5. The CDR3 coding sequence is TGTGCCAGCAGTGCGGCTAGCGGGAGGAGAGAGACCCAGTACTTC. It yields the protein CASSAASGRRETQYF.

V and J are TRBV18 and TRBJ1-3; 10 bases fit TRBD1. The CDR3 extends over 15 amino acids. Trimming took 5 bases from V and 8 from J; bases not matched to a gene: 9. CDR1 is KGHSH, CDR2 LQKENI, per germline. The CDR3 DNA is TGTGCCAGCTCAGGTTCGGGACAGGGGATCGACACCATATATTTT. It yields the protein CASSGSGQGIDTIYF.

The V and J genes are TRBV7-7 and TRBJ2-7; 13 bases map to TRBD2. The CDR3 totals 15 residues. CDR1 is SSHAT, CDR2 FNYEAQ, per germline (reference sequence). After removal of 4 bases from V and 6 bases from J, the junction contained 6 bases not matched to a gene. The CDR3 sequence is CASSSGTSGKGEQYF. The CDR3 region has the DNA TGTGCCAGCAGCTCCGGGACTAGCGGGAAGGGCGAGCAGTACTTC.

This chain uses TRBV19 with TRBJ2-1; 8 bases match TRBD2. After removal of 5 bases from V and 11 bases from J, the junction contained 11 bases not matched to a gene. CDR1 is LNHDA, CDR2 SQIVND, per germline (reference sequence). CDR3 size: 14 residues. The CDR3 DNA is TGTGCCAGTAGTCGTTGGCTAGCGGGCGCCCAGCAGTTCTTC. It translates to CASSRWLAGAQQFF.

V and J are TRBV19 and TRBJ1-5, with no clear D. Per the germline V gene, CDR1 is LNHDA and CDR2 is SQIVND (reference sequence). The CDR3 covers 12 residues. Trimming stripped 7 bases from V and 0 bases from J, with 4 bases between. The CDR3 DNA reads TGTGCCAGTAAGGATAGCAATCAGCCCCAGCATTTT. Translation: CASKDSNQPQHF.

The chain has TRBV9 and TRBJ2-2; no firm D call. Germline CDR1 reads SGDLS; CDR2 reads YYNGEE. The CDR3 has 13 residues. The V end lost 1 base, the J end lost 4 bases, and 5 bases lay between the germline ends. The DNA for the CDR3 is TGTGCCAGCAGCGTATCTCGCACCGGGGAGCTGTTTTTT. Its protein product is CASSVSRTGELFF. Based on the CDR3 plus reference TRBV9 and TRBJ2-2, the full variable domain is DSGVTQTPKHLITATGQRVTLRCSPRSGDLSVYWYQQSLDQGLQFLIQYYNGEERAKGNILERFSAQQFPDLHSELNLSSLELGDSALYFCASSVSRTGELFFGEGSRLTVL.

This clone was recorded a few times. The V and J genes are TRBV7-8 and TRBJ1-3, with D hard to call. The V end was cut by 5 bases, the J end by 4 bases, with 21 bases between. In germline, CDR1 is SGHVS, CDR2 FQNEAQ. The length of the CDR3 is 17 residues. CDR3: CASSKDRPTFAGNTIYF. The DNA for the CDR3 is TGTGCCAGCAGCAAGGACCGACCCACCTTTGCGGGAAACACCATATATTTT.

V gene TRBV27 combines with J gene TRBJ2-5; no reliable D call. The CDR3 has 13 residues. Germline CDR1 and CDR2: MNHEY and SMNVEV (reference sequence). V was shortened by 5 bases and J by 0 bases, with 7 bases between the two germline ends. This CDR3 reads CASSPRYQETQYF. CDR3 coding DNA: TGTGCCAGCAGTCCGCGGTACCAAGAGACCCAGTACTTC.

This clone appeared once. The chain recombines TRBV7-3 with TRBJ2-7, with 7 nucleotides matching TRBD2. Trimming took 5 bases from V and 9 from J; bases not matched to a gene: 7. CDR1 is SGHTA and CDR2 is FQGTGA in the germline V gene. This CDR3 is 12 amino acids long. CDR3 in DNA: TGTGCCAGCAGCACCCTGGGGGGGAGGCAGTACTTC. Its translation: CASSTLGGRQYF.

This chain uses TRBV2 with TRBJ1-1; TRBD1 might be the D (6 bases). This CDR3 spans 13 amino acids. V was trimmed by 6 bases and J by 7 bases, leaving 15 bases between them. CDR1 is SNHLY and CDR2 is FYNNEI in the germline V gene. CDR3 DNA: TGTGCCAGCAGCCCTCGGAAGGGGGTTGAAGCTTTCTTT. This gives the protein CASSPRKGVEAFF.

This chain uses TRBV5-6 with TRBJ2-6; D is unresolved. V gave up 0 bases and J gave up 1 base, with 5 bases separating them. The CDR3 is made up of 15 amino acids. CDR1 and CDR2 (germline): SGHDT, YYEEEE. In DNA, the CDR3 is TGTGCCAGCAGCTTGGGGTTGTCTGGGGCCAACGTCCTGACTTTC. It yields the protein CASSLGLSGANVLTF.